One sample yielded the 26 T cell receptor beta chains listed below, sequenced in a study of T-cell reconstitution after alpha-beta-depleted transplantation in children. Preparation of the TCRbeta library was carried out with unique molecular identifiers. Each CDR3 protein gets one entry after TCRdb re-called the PCR reads with MiXCR. The sample carries about 470,000 distinct CDR3 sequences, 43% recorded once. The input for sequencing was PBMCs, taken before TCRalphabeta/CD19-depleted stem cell transplant. Receptors were obtained from a girl aged 2 to 10 with aplastic anemia, due to receive a stem cell transplant.

The gene calls are TRBV6-5 and TRBJ1-2; 7 bases match TRBD1. Germline V gene sequence: CDR1 MNHEY, CDR2 SVGAGI. With 6 bases clipped from V and 8 bases from J, the junction kept 12 bases outside the gene matches. The CDR3 runs to 14 residues. DNA of the CDR3: TGTGCCAGCAGCTTAAGACAGGGTGGTTACGGCTACACCTTC. Its protein is CASSLRQGGYGYTF.

The V gene is TRBV15, the J gene TRBJ2-7; 8 nucleotides agree with TRBD2. Germline V gives CDR1 LNHNV, CDR2 YYDKDF (reference sequence). Trimming took 5 bases from V and 6 from J; bases not matched to a gene: 9. The CDR3 runs to 14 residues. CDR3 amino acids: CATSSTGTSREQYF. The CDR3 DNA sequence: TGTGCCACCAGCTCGACTGGGACTAGTCGCGAGCAGTACTTC.

The chain has TRBV7-3 and TRBJ2-1; TRBD2 matches 10 bases. Looked up from germline, CDR1 is SGHTA and CDR2 is FQGTGA. J lost 7 bases, V lost 5 bases, and 5 bases had no gene match. The CDR3 length is 14 residues. CDR3 sequence reads: CASSLSGGANEQFF. The CDR3 region has the DNA TGTGCCAGCAGCCTAAGCGGGGGGGCTAATGAGCAGTTCTTC.

The chain joins TRBV4-3 to TRBJ2-3; D is ambiguous. The CDR3 is 15 amino acids. Germline V gives CDR1 LGHNA, CDR2 YSLEER. Trimming left V 1 base short and J 3 bases short, with 11 bases between. CDR3 DNA: TGCGCCAGCAGCCAAGCCCCCGTCCCAACAGATACGCAGTATTTT. Its translation is CASSQAPVPTDTQYF.

As DNA, the CDR3 is TGTGCCAGCAGCTTAGATCGCGGTCGGGTTGAAGCTTTCTTT. Its translation is CASSLDRGRVEAFF. The chain combines TRBV11-2 with TRBJ1-1; no clear D gene. Trimming left V 0 bases short and J 7 bases short, with 12 bases between. CDR1 SGHAT and CDR2 FQNNGV come from the germline V gene. This CDR3 spans 14 amino acids.

This clonotype has just a few counts. The CDR3: CASSPGPRTNEQFF. CDR3 DNA sequence: TGTGCCAGCAGTCCAGGGCCGAGAACCAATGAGCAGTTCTTC. The rearrangement joins TRBV12-3 or TRBV12-4 to TRBJ2-1; tentative D call: TRBD1 (5 bases). The CDR3 is 14 residues long. The V end lost 5 bases, the J end lost 6 bases, and 14 bases lay between the germline ends.

This clonotype was seen repeatedly, ten times or more. The chain combines TRBV15 with TRBJ2-1, with 10 bases fitting TRBD2. Per the germline V gene, CDR1 is LNHNV and CDR2 is YYDKDF (reference sequence). Trimming at V came to 0 bases and at J to 6 bases, leaving 2 bases not matched to a gene. There are 15 residues in the CDR3. CDR3 DNA sequence: TGTGCCACCAGCAGAGATAGGACTAGCGGCAATGAGCAGTTCTTC. Protein product: CATSRDRTSGNEQFF.

The chain couples TRBV5-5 to TRBJ2-2, with D maybe TRBD1 (5 bases). Germline V gives CDR1 SGHKS, CDR2 YYEKEE (reference sequence). Trimming pared 0 bases from V and 0 bases from J, leaving 9 bases between. The CDR3 totals 16 residues. The CDR3 coding sequence is TGTGCCAGCAGCTTGGTAGGGGAATCGAACACCGGGGAGCTGTTTTTT. As protein: CASSLVGESNTGELFF.

The CDR3 region is CASSPPAPGGQETQYF. For the CDR3, the DNA is TGTGCCAGCAGCCCCCCGGCACCCGGGGGTCAAGAGACCCAGTACTTC. This sequence joins TRBV7-9 and TRBJ2-5, with D possibly being TRBD2 (6 bases). The CDR3 contains 16 residues. The V gene lost 5 bases and the J gene lost 2 bases, with 18 bases spanning the gap. Germline CDR1 reads SEHNR; CDR2 reads FQNEAQ (reference sequence).

This clonotype has more than one count but fewer than ten. The chain has TRBV7-6 and TRBJ2-2, with 11 bases fitting TRBD2. J gave up 1 base and V 0 bases, and 4 bases lay outside the gene matches. Germline V gene lookup returns CDR1 SGHVS and CDR2 FNYEAQ. This CDR3 is 18 amino acids long. Written as DNA, the CDR3 is TGTGCCAGCAGCTTAGCTCTTGGACTAGCGGGGAACACCGGGGAGCTGTTTTTT. As protein: CASSLALGLAGNTGELFF.

The chain uses TRBV10-3 and TRBJ2-7, with 7 bases aligning to TRBD1. V dropped 0 bases and J dropped 6; count of bases not matched to a gene: 2. The germline V gene encodes CDR1 ENHRY and CDR2 SYGVKD. The CDR3 has 13 residues. The CDR3 DNA reads TGTGCCATCAGTGAGTCGAAGGGGGCCGAGCAGTACTTC. The encoded protein is CAISESKGAEQYF.

This clonotype was recorded many times. This sequence joins TRBV12-3 or TRBV12-4 and TRBJ2-1; 16 bases are shared with TRBD2. V was clipped by 6 bases and J by 7 bases; unmatched bases: 9. The CDR3 extends over 17 amino acids. The CDR3 loop reads CASRLGLAGGGGNEQFF. For the CDR3, the DNA is TGTGCCAGCAGACTGGGACTAGCGGGAGGGGGGGGGAATGAGCAGTTCTTC.

This clonotype was seen more than once but under ten times. The V gene is TRBV11-2, the J gene TRBJ2-1; 9 bases line up with TRBD1. The germline CDR1 and CDR2 sequences are SGHAT and FQNNGV. The CDR3 loop spans 14 amino acids. The ends lost 6 bases at V and 4 bases at J; junction bases unmatched: 4. The CDR3 reads CASRAQGAYNEQFF. CDR3 nucleotide sequence: TGTGCCAGCAGGGCACAGGGGGCGTACAATGAGCAGTTCTTC.

The chain combines TRBV7-6 with TRBJ2-7; TRBD2 matches 7 bases. The CDR3 consists of 15 residues. From germline, CDR1 is SGHVS and CDR2 FNYEAQ. V dropped 5 bases and J dropped 4; count of bases not matched to a gene: 11. As DNA, the CDR3 is TGTGCCAGCAGCCTTGGAGGGGACTACCTATACGAGCAGTACTTC. Protein sequence: CASSLGGDYLYEQYF.

This clonotype was seen a handful of times. The chain recombines TRBV7-6 with TRBJ2-7; D gene unclear. This CDR3 has 13 residues. Germline CDR1 SGHVS, CDR2 FNYEAQ. Trimming removed 5 bases from V and 1 base from J, with 9 bases in between. This chain's CDR3 is CASSLGWSYEQYF. The CDR3 DNA follows: TGTGCCAGCAGCCTGGGATGGTCCTACGAGCAGTACTTC.

This clonotype was seen many times. CDR3 nucleotides: TGTGCCAGCAGCCTTGAAGGACTAGCGGGAGTTGAGCAGTACTTC. Protein: CASSLEGLAGVEQYF. This chain connects TRBV7-2 to TRBJ2-7; 13 bases agree with TRBD2. J lost 7 bases, V lost 5 bases, and 8 bases had no gene match. There are 15 residues in the CDR3. The V gene's germline CDR1 is SGHTA and CDR2 FQGNSA.

At least ten counts were recorded for this clonotype. CDR3 residues: CASSPLAGGEHNEQFF. The CDR3 coding sequence is TGTGCCAGCAGCCCCCTAGCGGGAGGAGAGCACAATGAGCAGTTCTTC. V and J are TRBV7-9 and TRBJ2-1, with 11 bases fitting TRBD2. CDR3 length equals 16 residues. J gave up 5 bases and V 5 bases, and 8 bases lay outside the gene matches. Per germline, CDR1 SEHNR and CDR2 FQNEAQ (reference sequence). The variable domain in full, with the rest retrieved from reference TRBV7-9 and TRBJ2-1, is DTGVSQNPRHKITKRGQNVTFRCDPISEHNRLYWYRQTLGQGPEFLTYFQNEAQLEKSRLLSDRFSAERPKGSFSTLEIQRTEQGDSAMYLCASSPLAGGEHNEQFFGPGTRLTVL.

This clonotype came up a few times. V usage is TRBV5-1 and J usage is TRBJ2-1, with 9 bases matching TRBD1. The junction had 9 bases not matched to a gene; V was cut back by 0 bases and J by 8 bases. The germline gives CDR1 SGHRS, CDR2 YFSETQ. This CDR3 has 16 residues. CDR3 nucleotide sequence: TGCGCCAGCAGCTTGGGCCGGGGACAGGGCAGGGATGAGCAGTTCTTC. Translated: CASSLGRGQGRDEQFF.

The rearrangement joins TRBV5-5 to TRBJ2-1; a possible D gene is TRBD1 (5 bases). Deletions cut 1 base from V and 2 bases from J, with 13 bases between. This CDR3 comprises 16 residues. Germline CDR1 reads SGHKS; CDR2 reads YYEKEE (reference sequence). Here the CDR3 DNA reads TGTGCCAGCAGCTTGACTTCGGCAGGGACCTACAATGAGCAGTTCTTC. This codes for CASSLTSAGTYNEQFF.

The chain employs TRBV12-3 or TRBV12-4 and TRBJ2-1, with TRBD2 matching over 8 bases. The junction had 11 bases not matched to a gene; V was cut back by 6 bases and J by 7 bases. CDR3 length equals 15 residues. The CDR3 loop reads CASSQATGGMNEQFF. DNA for the CDR3: TGTGCCAGCAGCCAAGCAACGGGGGGGATGAATGAGCAGTTCTTC.

The V call is TRBV28, the J call TRBJ2-4, with 9 bases identical to TRBD1. The CDR3 runs to 15 residues. Trimming took 5 bases from V and 8 from J; bases not matched to a gene: 10. The germline V gene encodes CDR1 MDHEN and CDR2 SYDVKM. In DNA form, the CDR3 reads TGTGCCAGCAGTGATTCTCCGGGACAGGGCTACATTCAGTACTTC. Protein sequence: CASSDSPGQGYIQYF.

This clonotype was seen a few times. The V and J genes are TRBV7-2 and TRBJ1-2, with D possibly TRBD1 on 5 matching bases. V was trimmed by 0 bases and J by 4 bases, leaving 9 bases between them. Germline CDR1 reads SGHTA; CDR2 reads FQGNSA. The CDR3 length is 14 residues. This CDR3 is CASSLAGRFYGYTF. CDR3 coding DNA: TGTGCCAGCAGCTTAGCGGGACGGTTCTATGGCTACACCTTC.

This clonotype has at least ten counts. The chain uses TRBV20-1 and TRBJ1-5; D possibly corresponds to TRBD1 (6 bases). This CDR3 spans 13 amino acids. Deletions cut 1 base from V and 6 bases from J, with 10 bases between. Germline CDR1 and CDR2: DFQATT and SNEGSKA (reference sequence). The CDR3 sequence is CSARGGAGQPQHF. CDR3 coding DNA: TGCAGTGCTAGAGGGGGGGCCGGTCAGCCCCAGCATTTT.

This clonotype was picked up one time. The chain couples TRBV12-3 or TRBV12-4 to TRBJ2-2; no clear D. V shed 7 bases and J shed 1 base, with 10 bases lying between them. CDR3 length: 14 residues. This CDR3 is CASTLLGNTGELFF. The CDR3 DNA is TGTGCCAGCACCCTCCTCGGGAACACCGGGGAGCTGTTTTTT.

The rearrangement links TRBV28 to TRBJ2-3; D remains ambiguous. The V end lost 10 bases, the J end lost 0 bases, and 8 bases lay between the germline ends. In germline, CDR1 is MDHEN, CDR2 SYDVKM. The CDR3 is 12 residues long. The CDR3 loop is CATRPSTDTQYF. CDR3 DNA sequence: TGTGCCACTCGACCTAGCACAGATACGCAGTATTTT.

The chain recombines TRBV20-1 with TRBJ2-7; D is uncertain. The ends were cut back, 0 bases at V and 2 bases at J, with 8 bases in the middle. The CDR3 totals 13 residues. Germline loops: CDR1 DFQATT, CDR2 SNEGSKA (reference sequence). The CDR3 DNA is TGCAGTGCTAGAGATCGGAGCCCCTACGAGCAGTACTTC. Protein: CSARDRSPYEQYF.